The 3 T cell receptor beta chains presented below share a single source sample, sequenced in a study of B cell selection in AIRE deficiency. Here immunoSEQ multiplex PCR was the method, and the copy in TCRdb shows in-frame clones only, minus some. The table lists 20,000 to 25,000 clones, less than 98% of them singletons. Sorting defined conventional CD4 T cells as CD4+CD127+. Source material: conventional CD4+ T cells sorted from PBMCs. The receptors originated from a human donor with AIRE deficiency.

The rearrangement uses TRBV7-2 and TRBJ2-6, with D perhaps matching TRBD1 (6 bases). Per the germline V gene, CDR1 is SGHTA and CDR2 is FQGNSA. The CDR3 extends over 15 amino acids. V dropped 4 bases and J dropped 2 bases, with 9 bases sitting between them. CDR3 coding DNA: TGTGCCAGCAGCTCCAACAGGGCTGGGGCCAACGTCCTGACTTTC. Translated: CASSSNRAGANVLTF.

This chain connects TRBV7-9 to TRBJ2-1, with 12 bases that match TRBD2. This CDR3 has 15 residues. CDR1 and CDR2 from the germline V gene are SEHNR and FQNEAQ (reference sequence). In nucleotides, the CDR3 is TGTGCGGGGACTAAGACTAGCGGGAGTTCGGGTGAGCAGTTCTTC. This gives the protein CAGTKTSGSSGEQFF.

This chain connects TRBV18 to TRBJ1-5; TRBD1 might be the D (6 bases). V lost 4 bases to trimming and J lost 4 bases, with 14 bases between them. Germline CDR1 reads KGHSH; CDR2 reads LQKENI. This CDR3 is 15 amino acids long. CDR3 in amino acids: CASSLQQGGNQPQHF. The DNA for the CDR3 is TGTGCCAGCTCACTTCAACAGGGAGGGAATCAGCCCCAGCATTTT.